A selection of T cell receptor beta chains follows, all from one sample in a study of T cell repertoires in cytomegalovirus infection. TCRdb processed the reads anew with MiXCR; each CDR3 protein has one entry. Of roughly 180,000 distinct CDR3 sequences in the sample, roughly 30% are singletons; the top ten hold roughly 32%. The sample comprised PBMCs. Receptor source: a human donor in good health (CMV status not recorded). Some clones in this sample may be carry-over from other donors' samples. Each CDR3 is given with its conserved first and last residue. Fields, in order: V gene, D gene, clone size, CDR3 length, J gene, CDR3 DNA, CDR3 protein. The D gene is left open where the match is weak. Some rows mark clone size as missing; the rest say once, few, many or name a class of expanded clone.

TRBV3-1	.	.	14	TRBJ2-5	TGTGCCAGCAGCCAAGGCAGCCACGGAGAGACCCAGTACTTC	CASSQGSHGETQYF
TRBV7-6	.	few	14	TRBJ2-7	TGTGCCAGCAGCGAGGACAGCCACTCCTACGAGCAGTACTTC	CASSEDSHSYEQYF
TRBV11-1	.	few	15	TRBJ2-2	TGTGCCAGCAGCCACAGGGTTTCGAACACCGGGGAGCTGTTTTTT	CASSHRVSNTGELFF
TRBV6-2/TRBV6-3	.	.	16	TRBJ2-7	TGTGCCAGCAGTACCTTTCCGGGACAACACTCCTACGAGCAGTACTTC	CASSTFPGQHSYEQYF
TRBV2	.	.	12	TRBJ2-5	TGTGCCAGCGGGAGGACACGAGAGACCCAGTACTTC	CASGRTRETQYF
TRBV15	.	.	14	TRBJ2-4	TGTGCCACCAGCAGAGAACCGGGGAGGTACATTCAGTACTTC	CATSREPGRYIQYF
TRBV12-3/TRBV12-4	.	.	11	TRBJ1-2	TGTGCCAGCAAACAGACCTATGGCTACACCTTC	CASKQTYGYTF
TRBV29-1	.	few	13	TRBJ1-5	TGCAGCGTGGGACGAGTTAGCAATCAGCCCCAGCATTTT	CSVGRVSNQPQHF
TRBV7-9	TRBD1	.	18	TRBJ1-2	TGTGCCAGCAGCTCGCTTTGGGGACAGCAGGACGCTAACTATGGCTACACCTTC	CASSSLWGQQDANYGYTF
TRBV6-6	TRBD1	.	18	TRBJ1-5	TGTGCCAGCAGTTACACAGGGGCGACCGGGTATGACAATCAGCCCCAGCATTTT	CASSYTGATGYDNQPQHF
TRBV2	TRBD1	.	13	TRBJ1-6	TGTGCCAGCAGTGGACAGGGGGGTTCACCCCTCCACTTT	CASSGQGGSPLHF
TRBV7-8	.	few	12	TRBJ1-2	TGTGCCAGCAGTCCTGGAAGAAGTGGCTACACCTTC	CASSPGRSGYTF
TRBV6-6	.	.	13	TRBJ2-5	TGTGCCAGCAGTTACGACCCCCTTGGGTCCCAGTACTTC	CASSYDPLGSQYF
TRBV25-1	.	few	13	TRBJ2-5	TGTGCCAGCAGTGGCGGGAACCAAGAGACCCAGTACTTC	CASSGGNQETQYF
TRBV20-1	.	.	13	TRBJ1-5	TGCAGTGCCGGCTTGGGAGGCAATCAGCCCCAGCATTTT	CSAGLGGNQPQHF
TRBV12-3/TRBV12-4	.	.	16	TRBJ1-3	TGTGCCAGCGGGTGCCGGAAGGACTTCGTTCGAAACACCATATATTTT	CASGCRKDFVRNTIYF
TRBV6-5	TRBD1	.	15	TRBJ1-2	TGTGCCAGCAGTATGGACAGGGGCGGAAACTATGGCTACACCTTC	CASSMDRGGNYGYTF
TRBV28	.	.	11	TRBJ1-2	TGTGCCAGCAGTCAAGTCTATGGCTACACCTTC	CASSQVYGYTF
TRBV6-2/TRBV6-3	.	.	16	TRBJ1-1	TGTGCCAGCAGTTACTGGTTGGGAGACGCGAACACTGAAGCTTTCTTT	CASSYWLGDANTEAFF
TRBV7-2	.	few	16	TRBJ1-4	TGTGCCAGCAGGCACCTCGGAGGGGCGATCAATGAAAAACTGTTTTTT	CASRHLGGAINEKLFF
TRBV7-3	TRBD2	few	15	TRBJ2-1	TGTGCCAGCAGCTTATCGCGGGGGGACAACAATGAGCAGTTCTTC	CASSLSRGDNNEQFF
TRBV4-3	.	.	14	TRBJ1-1	TGCGCCAGCAGCCAAGATCTACAGGGACCCAGAGCTTTCTTT	CASSQDLQGPRAFF
TRBV12-3/TRBV12-4	TRBD1	many	16	TRBJ2-2	TGTGCCAGCAGCCGGGTGGGACAGGTTCGGAACGGGGAGCTGTTTTTT	CASSRVGQVRNGELFF
TRBV6-2/TRBV6-3	TRBD2	.	15	TRBJ2-5	TGTGCCAGCAGTACCGGACTAGCGGGAAGCGAGACCCAGTACTTC	CASSTGLAGSETQYF
TRBV7-9	TRBD2	many	16	TRBJ2-7	TGTGCCAGCAGCCCCGCGGGGGACCCTGCCTCCTACGAGCAGTACTTC	CASSPAGDPASYEQYF
TRBV6-5	TRBD1	few	14	TRBJ1-1	TGTGCCAGCAGCCCACAGGGGCGGAACACTGAAGCTTTCTTT	CASSPQGRNTEAFF
TRBV6-6	TRBD1	many	16	TRBJ1-6	TGTGCCAGCAGTTACTCGGACAGGGGGACCGGCTCACCCCTCCACTTT	CASSYSDRGTGSPLHF
TRBV30	.	few	14	TRBJ1-2	TGTGCCTGGAGTAAAGAAGCCCATCTCTATGGCTACACCTTC	CAWSKEAHLYGYTF
TRBV29-1	TRBD1	once	13	TRBJ1-6	TGCAGCGTTGGTCAGGGGGGGGATTCACCCCTCCACTTT	CSVGQGGDSPLHF
TRBV20-1	.	.	13	TRBJ1-1	TGCACCGCACGAGGGGAGGTGAACACTGAAGCTTTCTTT	CTARGEVNTEAFF
TRBV7-2	TRBD2	many	15	TRBJ2-3	TGTGCCAGCAGCCTGACTAGCGGTAGCACAGATACGCAGTATTTT	CASSLTSGSTDTQYF
TRBV7-2	TRBD1	many	15	TRBJ2-7	TGTGCCAGCAGCTTAATCGGACAGGCATCGTACGAGCAGTACTTC	CASSLIGQASYEQYF
TRBV7-8	TRBD2	many	14	TRBJ2-1	TGTGCCAGCAGAAAGCGGGGTCTTTACAATGAGCAGTTCTTC	CASRKRGLYNEQFF
TRBV7-8	.	many	14	TRBJ1-4	TGTGCCAGCAGCTCACTGGGGACGGATGAAAAACTGTTTTTT	CASSSLGTDEKLFF
TRBV11-2	.	.	16	TRBJ2-1	TGTGCCAGCAGCTTAAGTGTAGGGATTCCCTACAATGAGCAGTTCTTC	CASSLSVGIPYNEQFF
TRBV6-5	.	.	13	TRBJ1-1	TGTGCCAGCAGTAGGTGGTCTAGTGCTGAAGCTTTCTTT	CASSRWSSAEAFF
TRBV7-2	TRBD1	.	16	TRBJ1-6	TGTGCCAGCAGCTTTAGGACAGGGGGACGTAATTCACCCCTCCACTTT	CASSFRTGGRNSPLHF
TRBV20-1	.	.	13	TRBJ2-7	TGCAGTGTCTCGGAAGGGGGGGCCTACGAGCAGTACTTC	CSVSEGGAYEQYF
TRBV12-3/TRBV12-4	.	.	15	TRBJ2-7	TGTGCCAGCAGTACCCGGAGCGCTGACCTTTACGAGCAGTACTTC	CASSTRSADLYEQYF
TRBV19	TRBD1	.	14	TRBJ1-5	TGTGCCAGTGACAGGGTCGAGCGCAATCAGCCCCAGCATTTT	CASDRVERNQPQHF
TRBV12-3/TRBV12-4	TRBD1	few	13	TRBJ2-7	TGTGCCAGCAGTCCGGGACAGACCTACGAGCAGTACTTC	CASSPGQTYEQYF
TRBV5-6	.	.	15	TRBJ1-2	TGTGCCAGCAGCTCTGCCCGAGGGGATCGCTATGGCTACACCTTC	CASSSARGDRYGYTF
TRBV7-8	.	.	12	TRBJ2-1	TGTGCCAGCAGATTAGGGGGGGATGAGCAGTTCTTC	CASRLGGDEQFF
TRBV7-2	TRBD2	many	16	TRBJ2-5	TGTGCCAGCAGCTTAGCACTAGCGGGGGGCCCAGGGACCCAGTACTTC	CASSLALAGGPGTQYF
TRBV11-2	TRBD2	few	16	TRBJ2-3	TGTGCCAGCAGCCGCCCGACTAGCGGGGGTGTAGATACGCAGTATTTT	CASSRPTSGGVDTQYF
TRBV10-3	.	few	12	TRBJ2-7	TGTGCCATCAGAGTCGGGGCTTACGAGCAGTACTTC	CAIRVGAYEQYF